This is a list of T cell receptor beta chains from one sample in a study of T cells in Graves' hyperthyroidism and ophthalmopathy. TCRdb passed the multiplex PCR reads through MiXCR, listing each CDR3 protein once. The profile shows hundreds of thousands of distinct CDR3 sequences, 11% to 15% of them singletons. The sequencing input was blood. These receptors all stem from a woman in her thirties with Graves' hyperthyroidism. The CDR3 runs from the conserved cysteine through the conserved F or W. Fields, in order: V gene, CDR3 length, D gene, CDR3 protein. D genes are given only for firm matches.

V gene: TRBV20-1
CDR3 length: 15
D gene: TRBD1
CDR3 protein: CSAPDRGTIMQKLFF

V gene: TRBV15
CDR3 length: 17
D gene: TRBD2
CDR3 protein: CATSRAELAGVYNEQFF

V gene: TRBV28
CDR3 length: 14
D gene: TRBD2
CDR3 protein: CASRGGWGTYEQYF

V gene: TRBV2
CDR3 length: 13
D gene: TRBD2
CDR3 protein: CASASGRTDTQYF

V gene: TRBV30
CDR3 length: 14
D gene: -
CDR3 protein: CAWSARARNEKLFF

V gene: TRBV6-1
CDR3 length: 16
D gene: -
CDR3 protein: CASSYLTSRGVTEAFF

V gene: TRBV10-3
CDR3 length: 11
D gene: -
CDR3 protein: CAISGGYEQYF

V gene: TRBV29-1
CDR3 length: 16
D gene: TRBD1
CDR3 protein: CSVEEASPDRGVGQYF

V gene: TRBV20-1
CDR3 length: 14
D gene: -
CDR3 protein: CSASRQTSNNEQFF

V gene: TRBV18
CDR3 length: 13
D gene: -
CDR3 protein: CASAKPVSSGYTF

V gene: TRBV6-1
CDR3 length: 12
D gene: -
CDR3 protein: CASSDYNNEQFF

V gene: TRBV28
CDR3 length: 14
D gene: -
CDR3 protein: CASSLRLSGETQYF

V gene: TRBV6-1
CDR3 length: 12
D gene: -
CDR3 protein: CASTEGRYGYTF

V gene: TRBV9
CDR3 length: 15
D gene: -
CDR3 protein: CASSSSLTPRDEQFF

V gene: TRBV19
CDR3 length: 12
D gene: -
CDR3 protein: CASSMSGQPQHF

V gene: TRBV2
CDR3 length: 14
D gene: -
CDR3 protein: CASGTSGNTDTQYF

V gene: TRBV7-9
CDR3 length: 15
D gene: TRBD1
CDR3 protein: CASSIRTGWNNEQFF

V gene: TRBV6-1
CDR3 length: 14
D gene: -
CDR3 protein: CASRPPGHPGEQYF

V gene: TRBV20-1
CDR3 length: 14
D gene: TRBD2
CDR3 protein: CSAGLAGAPDTQYF

V gene: TRBV29-1
CDR3 length: 13
D gene: TRBD2
CDR3 protein: CSVCGRALNEQFF

V gene: TRBV9
CDR3 length: 17
D gene: TRBD1
CDR3 protein: CASSANRGMASGNTIYF

V gene: TRBV20-1
CDR3 length: 17
D gene: TRBD1
CDR3 protein: CSARADYRDRGTYEQYF

V gene: TRBV2
CDR3 length: 15
D gene: -
CDR3 protein: CASSALGERNQPQHF

V gene: TRBV28
CDR3 length: 15
D gene: -
CDR3 protein: CASRLGGRVNQPQHF

V gene: TRBV20-1
CDR3 length: 15
D gene: -
CDR3 protein: CSARGGGASSYEQYF

V gene: TRBV20-1
CDR3 length: 12
D gene: -
CDR3 protein: CSAILMNTEAFF

V gene: TRBV20-1
CDR3 length: 15
D gene: -
CDR3 protein: CSASRGGGRGTEAFF

V gene: TRBV7-9
CDR3 length: 14
D gene: TRBD1
CDR3 protein: CASSTNRGGQPQHF

V gene: TRBV30
CDR3 length: 14
D gene: TRBD1
CDR3 protein: CAWRGGQNYYGYTF

V gene: TRBV2
CDR3 length: 15
D gene: -
CDR3 protein: CASSQETGYQETQYF

V gene: TRBV19
CDR3 length: 13
D gene: -
CDR3 protein: CASSRGHEYGYTF

V gene: TRBV6-2/TRBV6-3
CDR3 length: 14
D gene: -
CDR3 protein: CASSSRRGDQPQHF

V gene: TRBV20-1
CDR3 length: 13
D gene: TRBD1
CDR3 protein: CSAAGGSGNTIYF

V gene: TRBV6-2/TRBV6-3
CDR3 length: 14
D gene: -
CDR3 protein: CASSYSLLNTEAFF

V gene: TRBV12-3/TRBV12-4
CDR3 length: 14
D gene: -
CDR3 protein: CASSTSGLEETQYF

V gene: TRBV7-6
CDR3 length: 14
D gene: -
CDR3 protein: CASSLTRGADTQYF

V gene: TRBV20-1
CDR3 length: 17
D gene: TRBD2
CDR3 protein: CSARPSTAGGSTDTQYF

V gene: TRBV5-6
CDR3 length: 13
D gene: -
CDR3 protein: CASSLGRKNIQYF

V gene: TRBV11-2
CDR3 length: 15
D gene: TRBD1
CDR3 protein: CASSYSGTGSYEQYF

V gene: TRBV20-1
CDR3 length: 14
D gene: TRBD2
CDR3 protein: CSARVTSGSDEQFF

V gene: TRBV2
CDR3 length: 14
D gene: TRBD1
CDR3 protein: CASSWAGGEETQYF

V gene: TRBV28
CDR3 length: 12
D gene: -
CDR3 protein: CAAGGGPDTQYF

V gene: TRBV12-3/TRBV12-4
CDR3 length: 13
D gene: -
CDR3 protein: CASSLDYTDTQYF

V gene: TRBV19
CDR3 length: 17
D gene: TRBD2
CDR3 protein: CASSRLAGVDNSYEQYF

V gene: TRBV12-3/TRBV12-4
CDR3 length: 17
D gene: -
CDR3 protein: CASSLALGGRSYNEQFF

V gene: TRBV6-1
CDR3 length: 12
D gene: -
CDR3 protein: CASSAERGPQHF

V gene: TRBV9
CDR3 length: 15
D gene: -
CDR3 protein: CASSTRDDTNYGYTF

V gene: TRBV4-1
CDR3 length: 15
D gene: -
CDR3 protein: CASSQDGVTFDTQYF

V gene: TRBV10-3
CDR3 length: 15
D gene: -
CDR3 protein: CAISEDRQGNQPQHF

V gene: TRBV18
CDR3 length: 13
D gene: -
CDR3 protein: CASSPGDNQPQHF

V gene: TRBV4-3
CDR3 length: 13
D gene: TRBD1
CDR3 protein: CASSQHRGREQYF

V gene: TRBV29-1
CDR3 length: 17
D gene: -
CDR3 protein: CSVVGRLGEGWMDTQYF

V gene: TRBV12-3/TRBV12-4
CDR3 length: 17
D gene: -
CDR3 protein: CASSSLRGVLAYNEQFF

V gene: TRBV2
CDR3 length: 14
D gene: TRBD1
CDR3 protein: CASSERGRDSPLHF

V gene: TRBV20-1
CDR3 length: 11
D gene: -
CDR3 protein: CSGRLSYEQYF

V gene: TRBV6-2/TRBV6-3
CDR3 length: 13
D gene: TRBD2
CDR3 protein: CASSYLAGNEQFF